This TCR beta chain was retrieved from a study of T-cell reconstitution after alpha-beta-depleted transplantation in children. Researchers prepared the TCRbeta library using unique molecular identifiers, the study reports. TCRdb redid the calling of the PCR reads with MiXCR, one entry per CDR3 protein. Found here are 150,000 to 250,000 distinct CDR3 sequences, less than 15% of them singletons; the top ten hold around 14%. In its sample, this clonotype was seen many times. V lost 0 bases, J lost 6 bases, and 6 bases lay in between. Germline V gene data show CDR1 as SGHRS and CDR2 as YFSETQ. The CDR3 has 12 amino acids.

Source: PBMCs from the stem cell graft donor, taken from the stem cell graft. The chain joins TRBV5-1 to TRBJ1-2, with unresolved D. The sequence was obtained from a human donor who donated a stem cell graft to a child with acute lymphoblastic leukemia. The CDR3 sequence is CASSLEANGYTF. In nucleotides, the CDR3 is TGCGCCAGCAGCTTGGAGGCGAATGGCTACACCTTC.